Listed here are 30 T cell receptor beta chains from one sample, sequenced in a study of graft-versus-host responses after intestinal transplantation. Which antigens these TCRs recognize remains unknown. Clones were read by immunoSEQ multiplex PCR, and TCRdb kept only the in-frame ones, dropping some. The table has approximately 88,000 clones, about 94% seen once; the top ten hold over 0.15%. The material sequenced was unstimulated CD4+ T cells sorted from spleen or lymph node cells, taken before transplant. These receptors were collected from a human donor who was the organ donor for an intestinal transplant.

A single count supports this clone. This chain joins TRBV5-6 and TRBJ2-4, with D possibly being TRBD2 (6 bases). This CDR3 contains 14 residues. Trimming took 1 base from V and 8 from J, leaving 13 bases between them. Germline CDR1 is SGHDT and CDR2 is YYEEEE. CDR3 in DNA: TGTGCCAGCAGCTTGTCCGGGAGTAAGGACATTCAGTACTTC. Translating gives CASSLSGSKDIQYF. Full variable domain (outside the CDR3, taken from reference TRBV5-6 and TRBJ2-4): DAGVTQSPTHLIKTRGQQVTLRCSPKSGHDTVSWYQQALGQGPQFIFQYYEEEERQRGNFPDRFSGHQFPNYSSELNVNALLLGDSALYLCASSLSGSKDIQYFGAGTRLSVL.

This chain uses TRBV19 with TRBJ1-5; D not resolved. The germline V and J ends were trimmed by 3 bases and 4 bases, with 13 bases remaining between them. This CDR3 has 15 residues. Germline CDR1 is LNHDA and CDR2 is SQIVND (reference sequence). The CDR3, as DNA: TGTGCCAGTAGTATCCCCCGGACGGGGAATCAGCCCCAGCATTTT. This gives the protein CASSIPRTGNQPQHF. The full variable domain, with the rest looked up from reference TRBV19 and TRBJ1-5, is DGGITQSPKYLFRKEGQNVTLSCEQNLNHDAMYWYRQDPGQGLRLIYYSQIVNDFQKGDIAEGYSVSREKKESFPLTVTSAQKNPTAFYLCASSIPRTGNQPQHFGDGTRLSIL.

V is TRBV28 and J is TRBJ1-1, with no clear D. The CDR3 runs to 16 residues. Trimming removed 3 bases from V and 5 bases from J, with 19 bases in between. Germline CDR1 is MDHEN and CDR2 is SYDVKM. The CDR3, as DNA: TGTGCCAGCAGTTTCTTTCCATCCCCTTCTAGAACTGAAGCTTTCTTT. Translation: CASSFFPSPSRTEAFF.

The chain has TRBV7-2 and TRBJ2-3, with 12 bases aligning to TRBD2. Germline V gene lookup returns CDR1 SGHTA and CDR2 FQGNSA. This CDR3 is built from 16 residues. The trim removed 4 bases at V and 2 bases at J, leaving 4 bases unmatched. The CDR3 region has the DNA TGTGCCAGCAGCTCCCGGACTAGCGGGGCCACAGATACGCAGTATTTT. It translates to CASSSRTSGATDTQYF.

The chain has TRBV2 and TRBJ2-7; D is unclear. The CDR3 sequence is 12 residues long. Looked up from germline, CDR1 is SNHLY and CDR2 is FYNNEI. V dropped 7 bases and J dropped 1 base, with 8 bases sitting between them. The CDR3 protein is CASIQRSYEQYF. The CDR3 DNA reads TGTGCCAGCATACAGAGGTCCTACGAGCAGTACTTC.

This clone showed up just once. J is TRBJ1-2 and V is TRBV9, with D possibly TRBD1 on 6 matching bases. CDR1 is SGDLS, CDR2 YYNGEE, per germline. The CDR3 consists of 15 residues. V was cut by 3 bases and J by 5 bases, with 17 bases left in between. CDR3 DNA sequence: TGTGCCAGCAGCGCTCAAGGGGGGGCCGGGTATGGCTACACCTTC. It is translated as CASSAQGGAGYGYTF.

A note on this clone: Other nucleotide sequences in the sample specify the same CDR3. The chain carries TRBV7-2 and TRBJ1-2, with D possibly matching TRBD1 (5 bases). CDR1 is SGHTA and CDR2 is FQGNSA in the germline V gene. The CDR3 is 14 amino acids. V shed 5 bases and J shed 4 bases, with 14 bases lying between them. CDR3 in amino acids: CASSRPRVIYGYTF. The CDR3 DNA is TGTGCCAGCAGCCGACCCAGGGTTATCTATGGCTACACCTTC.

The table lists this clone with a count of one. This chain joins TRBV5-5 and TRBJ2-3; D not resolved. CDR1 is SGHKS, CDR2 YYEKEE, per germline (reference sequence). Trimming removed 1 base at V and 3 bases at J, with 9 bases between. CDR3 length: 14 residues. CDR3 residues: CASSLNPATDTQYF. The CDR3 region has the DNA TGTGCCAGCAGCTTGAATCCAGCGACAGATACGCAGTATTTT. Together with reference TRBV5-5 and TRBJ2-3, the CDR3 gives the full variable domain: DAGVTQSPTHLIKTRGQQVTLRCSPISGHKSVSWYQQVLGQGPQFIFQYYEKEERGRGNFPDRFSARQFPNYSSELNVNALLLGDSALYLCASSLNPATDTQYFGPGTRLTVL.

The chain joins TRBV11-2 to TRBJ2-2; D gene unclear. CDR3 length: 17 residues. Trimming shortened V by 7 bases and J by 4 bases, and 22 bases separated the two germline ends. Germline CDR1 reads SGHAT; CDR2 reads FQNNGV. DNA for the CDR3: TGTGCCAGCAACCTTAGATTGGCGACCCCATCCACCGGGGAGCTGTTTTTT. This encodes CASNLRLATPSTGELFF.

V gene TRBV4-3 combines with J gene TRBJ2-7; possible D gene TRBD2, 5 bases. Germline lookup yields CDR1 LGHNA and CDR2 YSLEER. The CDR3 is made up of 15 amino acids. V dropped 4 bases and J dropped 7 bases, with 20 bases sitting between them. CDR3 region: CASSLRTDFFGEQYF. CDR3 nucleotide sequence: TGCGCCAGCAGCCTCCGGACGGACTTCTTTGGGGAGCAGTACTTC.

V and J are TRBV9 and TRBJ2-3, with 8 positions matching TRBD2. This CDR3 contains 16 residues. Losses at the gene ends were 1 base for V and 4 bases for J; bases not matched to a gene: 8. Per the germline V gene, CDR1 is SGDLS and CDR2 is YYNGEE. For the CDR3, the DNA is TGTGCCAGCAGCGTATCGGGTAGCGGGGTGGCAGATACGCAGTATTTT. As protein: CASSVSGSGVADTQYF.

The J gene is TRBJ2-1, the V gene TRBV5-1; 11 bases fit TRBD1. With V trimmed by 4 bases and J by 0 bases, 27 bases remained unmatched. This CDR3 comprises 24 residues. Germline V gives CDR1 SGHRS, CDR2 YFSETQ. The CDR3 nucleotides are TGCGCCAGCAGCCCGAACAGACCGGGACAGGGGGTTAGCGGGGGACCTAGCTCCTACAATGAGCAGTTCTTC. Translation gives CASSPNRPGQGVSGGPSSYNEQFF.

J is TRBJ1-5 and V is TRBV30, with D uncertain. V was pared by 2 bases and J by 4 bases, with 6 bases between. This CDR3 contains 12 residues. Looked up from germline, CDR1 is GTSNPN and CDR2 is SVGIG (reference sequence). As DNA, the CDR3 is TGTGCCTGGAGTACGGGAAATCAGCCCCAGCATTTT. Encoded protein: CAWSTGNQPQHF.

On this clone: One junction end does not reproduce the germline sequence, and a read error may be involved. In DNA form, the CDR3 reads TGTGCCAGCAGCGAAGCGCTGACCCAGTACTTC. Its protein product is CASSEALTQYF. The gene calls are TRBV6-1 and TRBJ2-5, with D uncertain. Germline CDR1 MNHNS, CDR2 SASEGT. The CDR3 contains 11 residues.

The chain carries TRBV7-9 and TRBJ2-6; the match to TRBD1 covers 7 bases. CDR3 length: 19 amino acids. In germline, CDR1 is SEHNR, CDR2 FQNEAQ (reference sequence). Losses at the gene ends were 3 bases for V and 0 bases for J; bases not matched to a gene: 11. The CDR3 protein is CASSFGWGQPNSGANVLTF. The DNA for the CDR3 is TGTGCCAGCAGCTTCGGTTGGGGACAGCCAAACTCTGGGGCCAACGTCCTGACTTTC. The complete variable domain, with remaining parts taken from reference TRBV7-9 and TRBJ2-6, reads DTGVSQNPRHKITKRGQNVTFRCDPISEHNRLYWYRQTLGQGPEFLTYFQNEAQLEKSRLLSDRFSAERPKGSFSTLEIQRTEQGDSAMYLCASSFGWGQPNSGANVLTFGAGSRLTVL.

This rearrangement joins TRBV9 to TRBJ1-5; 7 positions match TRBD1. The trim removed 4 bases at V and 0 bases at J, leaving 4 bases unmatched. CDR3 length: 15 amino acids. Germline V CDR1 and CDR2: SGDLS, YYNGEE. CDR3 in amino acids: CASSPRGLSNQPQHF. CDR3 coding DNA: TGTGCCAGCAGCCCGAGGGGGCTTAGCAATCAGCCCCAGCATTTT. The variable domain in full, completed from reference TRBV9 and TRBJ1-5, reads DSGVTQTPKHLITATGQRVTLRCSPRSGDLSVYWYQQSLDQGLQFLIQYYNGEERAKGNILERFSAQQFPDLHSELNLSSLELGDSALYFCASSPRGLSNQPQHFGDGTRLSIL.

The count of this clone is one. The J gene is TRBJ1-1, the V gene TRBV5-4, with D uncertain. The CDR3 consists of 11 residues. The ends were cut back, 4 bases at V and 9 bases at J, with 10 bases in the middle. Looked up from germline, CDR1 is SGHNT and CDR2 is YYREEE (reference sequence). CDR3 sequence (DNA): TGTGCCAGCAGCCATAACCTTCAAGCTTTCTTT. It codes for CASSHNLQAFF.

In the case of this clone: Other DNA variants within this sample encode the same CDR3. The chain recombines TRBV28 with TRBJ2-2, with TRBD2 identical over 14 bases. The CDR3 spans 17 residues. CDR1 is MDHEN and CDR2 is SYDVKM in the germline V gene. The V gene end was trimmed by 6 bases and the J gene end by 0 bases; junction bases not matched to a gene: 3. CDR3 DNA sequence: TGTGCCAGCAGCCGACTAGCGGGGGGGCCGAACACCGGGGAGCTGTTTTTT. Protein sequence: CASSRLAGGPNTGELFF.

CDR3 in DNA: TGTGCCAGCAGTCGACGGACAGGGCACTACGAGCAGTACTTC. Its translation is CASSRRTGHYEQYF. The genes are TRBV28 and TRBJ2-7; 8 bases align to TRBD1. Per the germline V gene, CDR1 is MDHEN and CDR2 is SYDVKM. After removal of 5 bases from V and 3 bases from J, the junction contained 6 bases not matched to a gene. The CDR3 runs to 14 residues.

This chain uses TRBV6-5 with TRBJ1-6, with D maybe TRBD1 (6 bases). CDR1 is MNHEY, CDR2 SVGAGI, per germline. The CDR3 is 15 amino acids. Trimming left V 2 bases short and J 10 bases short, with 15 bases between. The CDR3 region is CASSYAGALVSPLHF. The CDR3 DNA follows: TGTGCCAGCAGTTACGCGGGGGCTCTAGTGTCACCCCTCCACTTT.

The chain is built from TRBV7-2 and TRBJ1-3; the D is unclear. Germline V gene lookup returns CDR1 SGHTA and CDR2 FQGNSA. Trimming stripped 6 bases from V and 0 bases from J, with 6 bases between. The CDR3 covers 13 residues. The CDR3 region has the DNA TGTGCCAGCAGTGAGAGCTCTGGAAACACCATATATTTT. It yields the protein CASSESSGNTIYF.

The J gene is TRBJ2-5, the V gene TRBV2; D is undetermined. Germline CDR1 and CDR2: SNHLY and FYNNEI. Trimming left V 7 bases short and J 5 bases short, with 11 bases between. This CDR3 spans 12 amino acids. As DNA, the CDR3 is TGTGCCAGCAACGGCAACGCGGAGACCCAGTACTTC. Protein sequence: CASNGNAETQYF.

V gene TRBV5-6 combines with J gene TRBJ2-5; either TRBD1 or TRBD2 may fit D (5 bases each). V gave up 4 bases and J gave up 0 bases, with 13 bases separating them. The CDR3 has 15 residues. Germline-derived CDR1 and CDR2 are SGHDT and YYEEEE. The CDR3 DNA follows: TGTGCCAGCAGCCTGGCAGGGACGTACCAAGAGACCCAGTACTTC. Amino acid sequence: CASSLAGTYQETQYF. The variable domain in full, with the rest retrieved from reference TRBV5-6 and TRBJ2-5, is DAGVTQSPTHLIKTRGQQVTLRCSPKSGHDTVSWYQQALGQGPQFIFQYYEEEERQRGNFPDRFSGHQFPNYSSELNVNALLLGDSALYLCASSLAGTYQETQYFGPGTRLLVL.

The gene calls are TRBV19 and TRBJ2-5, with 9 bases lining up with TRBD2. The junction had 12 bases not matched to a gene; V was cut back by 3 bases and J by 4 bases. Germline CDR1 and CDR2: LNHDA and SQIVND (reference sequence). CDR3 length: 17 amino acids. This CDR3 reads CASSIEAWRGGRETQYF. The CDR3 DNA is TGTGCCAGTAGTATTGAGGCTTGGCGGGGGGGCCGAGAGACCCAGTACTTC.

In this sample, this clone turned up once. The chain is built from TRBV5-8 and TRBJ2-7; perhaps TRBD2 as D (6 bases). Trimming took 2 bases from V and 6 from J, leaving 21 bases between them. This CDR3 has 16 residues. Germline assignment: CDR1 SGHTS and CDR2 YDEGEE. CDR3 sequence (DNA): TGTGCCAGCAGCTTAGGGCTTGGGGGGATTCGTACCGAGCAGTACTTC. This translates into CASSLGLGGIRTEQYF.

The rearrangement joins TRBV6-4 to TRBJ2-1, with D hard to call. Germline lookup yields CDR1 MRHNA and CDR2 SNTAGT. V was pared by 2 bases and J by 9 bases, with 8 bases between. This CDR3 contains 12 residues. CDR3 loop: CASSDLRGEQFF. In nucleotides, the CDR3 is TGTGCCAGCAGTGACCTCCGCGGTGAGCAGTTCTTC.

The chain uses TRBV7-2 and TRBJ1-1, with 7 bases fitting TRBD1. V lost 1 base to trimming and J lost 0 bases; unmatched junction nucleotides: 2. The V gene's germline CDR1 is SGHTA and CDR2 FQGNSA. The CDR3 length is 15 residues. CDR3 amino acids: CASSLVGQVNTEAFF. The DNA for the CDR3 is TGTGCCAGCAGCTTAGTCGGACAGGTGAACACTGAAGCTTTCTTT.

The chain has TRBV28 and TRBJ1-2; perhaps TRBD1 as D (6 bases). Trimming took 3 bases from V and 3 from J, leaving 14 bases between them. The length of the CDR3 is 15 residues. Germline V gene data show CDR1 as MDHEN and CDR2 as SYDVKM. CDR3 DNA: TGTGCCAGCAGTTTTCAGGGGAGGTCGTACTATGGCTACACCTTC. Its translation: CASSFQGRSYYGYTF.

A word on this clone: The junction does not match germline at one end; this may be a read error. This rearrangement joins TRBV28 to TRBJ1-2; the D gene is possibly TRBD1 (5 bases). Germline V gene data show CDR1 as MDHEN and CDR2 as SYDVKM. The length of the CDR3 is 12 residues. The CDR3 DNA follows: TGTGCCAGCGCCGCCCCGGGACGTTCCTTCTCCTTC. This codes for CASAAPGRSFSF.

The chain joins TRBV19 to TRBJ1-1, with 8 bases matching TRBD1. The length of the CDR3 is 16 residues. Trimming took 5 bases from V and 5 from J; bases not matched to a gene: 13. CDR1 is LNHDA and CDR2 is SQIVND in the germline V gene (reference sequence). The CDR3 nucleotides are TGTGCCAGTAGTGTGACAGGGGCCACGCTCTGGACTGAAGCTTTCTTT. Protein: CASSVTGATLWTEAFF.